These 14 T cell receptor beta chains were sequenced from one sample in a study of healthy donors' naive CD4 and CD8 T cells. TCR libraries were built from about 500 ng of total RNA by linear amplification. One entry per CDR3 protein results from TCRdb running MiXCR on the reads. The sample gives 200,000 or so distinct CDR3 sequences, around 80% of which show up once; roughly 2.3% is in the top ten. Material: naive CD4+ and CD8+ T cells sorted from blood, pooled from several donors. The receptor set was obtained from a pool of human donors in good health; the sample pools cells from several healthy donors.

This clonotype has a handful of counts. The chain combines TRBV5-4 with TRBJ1-1; D not resolved. V shed 3 bases and J shed 5 bases, with 20 bases lying between them. CDR1 SGHNT and CDR2 YYREEE come from the germline V gene (reference sequence). This CDR3 has 16 amino acids. The CDR3 nucleotides read TGTGCCAGCAGCTATGGAGACCTCCGGGCGGGGACTGAAGCTTTCTTT. It is translated as CASSYGDLRAGTEAFF.

The chain carries TRBV19 and TRBJ1-5; TRBD1 might be the D (5 bases). The germline V gene has CDR1 LNHDA and CDR2 SQIVND (reference sequence). This CDR3 comprises 14 residues. V gave up 7 bases and J gave up 3 bases, with 13 bases separating them. As DNA, the CDR3 is TGTGCCAGTACCCAGGGACCGATCAATCAGCCCCAGCATTTT. Translating gives CASTQGPINQPQHF.

CDR3 nucleotides: TGCAGCGTTGAACGACCCCTAGCGGGAGGGCCCAATGAGCAGTTCTTC. Residues: CSVERPLAGGPNEQFF. The V and J genes are TRBV29-1 and TRBJ2-1; 12 positions match TRBD2. Unmatched junction bases numbered 8, after V lost 2 bases and J lost 6 bases. The length of the CDR3 is 16 residues. Per germline, CDR1 SQVTM and CDR2 ANQGSEA.

The V call is TRBV7-9, the J call TRBJ2-1; D call uncertain. Germline CDR1 is SEHNR and CDR2 is FQNEAQ (reference sequence). The V gene lost 1 base and the J gene lost 3 bases, with 13 bases spanning the gap. This CDR3 spans 16 amino acids. For the CDR3, the DNA is TGTGCCAGCAGCTTAGGAAGCAGCCTAGACTACAATGAGCAGTTCTTC. It encodes CASSLGSSLDYNEQFF.

This rearrangement joins TRBV30 to TRBJ2-3, with a possible D match to TRBD1 (6 bases). The germline gives CDR1 GTSNPN, CDR2 SVGIG (reference sequence). V shed 0 bases and J shed 7 bases, with 14 bases lying between them. The CDR3 runs to 14 residues. The CDR3 bases are TGTGCCTGGAGTGTCTACAGGGCCACGAATACGCAGTATTTT. Protein: CAWSVYRATNTQYF.

The chain links TRBV28 to TRBJ1-1; no reliable D call. Germline-derived CDR1 and CDR2 are MDHEN and SYDVKM. Trimming cost V 6 bases and J 3 bases, with 20 bases left between them. The CDR3 runs to 16 residues. The CDR3 protein is CASRRPGVRRDTEAFF. Here the CDR3 DNA reads TGTGCCAGCAGAAGGCCGGGTGTCAGGAGGGACACTGAAGCTTTCTTT.

V and J are TRBV27 and TRBJ2-5; 12 nucleotides agree with TRBD1. This CDR3 comprises 19 residues. The germline V gene encodes CDR1 MNHEY and CDR2 SMNVEV (reference sequence). V shed 4 bases and J 5 bases; nucleotides not matched to a gene: 17. The CDR3 reads CASSSISLTGQGAGETQYF. The DNA for the CDR3 is TGTGCCAGCAGTTCGATAAGTCTCACGGGACAGGGGGCAGGGGAGACCCAGTACTTC.

V and J are TRBV11-3 and TRBJ1-6, with 7 positions matching TRBD1. The germline V gene encodes CDR1 SGHNT and CDR2 YENEEA. Germline trimming cut 1 base from V and 7 bases from J; bases unmatched to any gene: 4. This CDR3 has 15 amino acids. The CDR3 DNA reads as TGTGCCAGCAGCTTAGGGCCAGGGGGGAATTCACCCCTCCACTTT. This translates into CASSLGPGGNSPLHF. Together with reference TRBV11-3 and TRBJ1-6, the CDR3 gives the full variable domain: EAGVVQSPRYKIIEKKQPVAFWCNPISGHNTLYWYLQNLGQGPELLIRYENEEAVDDSQLPKDRFSAERLKGVDSTLKIQPAELGDSAVYLCASSLGPGGNSPLHFGNGTRLTVT.

The table lists this clonotype with a count of one. V gene TRBV20-1 combines with J gene TRBJ2-7; tentative D call: TRBD2 (7 bases). The ends were cut back, 6 bases at V and 6 bases at J, with 21 bases in the middle. The germline gives CDR1 DFQATT, CDR2 SNEGSKA (reference sequence). The CDR3 loop spans 14 amino acids. The chain's CDR3 is CSARGGSYFAEQYF. The CDR3 DNA is TGCAGTGCCAGGGGCGGGAGTTACTTCGCCGAGCAGTACTTC.

This rearrangement joins TRBV29-1 to TRBJ2-7; D might be TRBD1 or TRBD2, each matching 5 bases. Deletions cut 7 bases from V and 5 bases from J, with 15 bases between. CDR3 size: 12 residues. The V gene's germline CDR1 is SQVTM and CDR2 ANQGSEA. The DNA for the CDR3 is TGCAGCGCCGTCCACGGGACCGACGAGCAGTACTTC. It encodes CSAVHGTDEQYF.

This chain links TRBV6-5 with TRBJ2-3; 7 bases are a match to TRBD2. V shed 2 bases and J 2 bases; nucleotides not matched to a gene: 16. CDR3 size: 19 residues. Looked up from germline, CDR1 is MNHEY and CDR2 is SVGAGI. The CDR3 is CASSYLASGPSLATDTQYF. The CDR3 region has the DNA TGTGCCAGCAGTTACCTTGCTAGCGGACCGAGTCTCGCCACAGATACGCAGTATTTT.

V is TRBV7-8 and J is TRBJ2-1, with 11 bases lining up with TRBD2. The CDR3 covers 17 residues. Germline V gene sequence: CDR1 SGHVS, CDR2 FQNEAQ. Here the CDR3 DNA reads TGTGCTAGCGGATGGGGACTAGCGGTAGGCGCCTACAATGAGCAGTTCTTC. It specifies CASGWGLAVGAYNEQFF.

This CDR3 reads CASSQLGTSGRGNIQYF. DNA of the CDR3: TGTGCCAGCAGCCAACTAGGGACTAGCGGGAGGGGGAACATTCAGTACTTC. This rearrangement joins TRBV4-2 to TRBJ2-4, with TRBD2 matching over 16 bases. Germline V gene sequence: CDR1 LGHNA, CDR2 YNFKEQ. V was clipped by 2 bases and J by 7 bases; unmatched bases: 5. This CDR3 spans 17 amino acids.

This clonotype was observed a single time. The V and J genes are TRBV5-1 and TRBJ1-3; D gene unclear. Trimming pared 0 bases from V and 0 bases from J, leaving 10 bases between. The CDR3 contains 16 residues. CDR1 SGHRS and CDR2 YFSETQ come from the germline V gene. The CDR3 sequence is CASSLAVESSGNTIYF. The DNA for the CDR3 is TGCGCCAGCAGCTTGGCGGTGGAAAGCTCTGGAAACACCATATATTTT.